These 8 T cell receptor beta chains came from one sample sequenced in a study of patients and donors after allogeneic stem cell transplantation. TCRdb reprocessed the RT-PCR reads via MiXCR and lists one record per CDR3 protein. The sample has fewer than 250,000 distinct CDR3 sequences, 13% to 15% seen once. The sample was blood, either unsorted or a sorted T cell fraction (not recorded which). These receptors were taken from a human donor who was either an allogeneic HSCT recipient or a stem cell or donor lymphocyte infusion donor (not recorded which). It is not recorded whose cells these are; they may come from a transplant donor.

This clonotype was seen more than once but under ten times. The chain couples TRBV30 to TRBJ2-2, with 8 bases identical to TRBD1. V was clipped by 1 base and J by 4 bases; unmatched bases: 8. This CDR3 region has 16 residues. Germline CDR1 GTSNPN, CDR2 SVGIG (reference sequence). The CDR3 here is CAWSGTGKGITGELFF. In nucleotides, the CDR3 is TGTGCCTGGAGTGGGACAGGGAAGGGAATCACCGGGGAGCTGTTTTTT. The whole variable domain, filled in from reference TRBV30 and TRBJ2-2, reads SQTIHQWPATLVQPVGSPLSLECTVEGTSNPNLYWYRQAAGRGLQLLFYSVGIGQISSEVPQNLSASRPQDRQFILSSKKLLLSDSGFYLCAWSGTGKGITGELFFGEGSRLTVL.

The V call is TRBV20-1, the J call TRBJ2-5; a weak D match, TRBD1 (8 bases). Trimming removed 5 bases at V and 0 bases at J, with 16 bases between. From germline, CDR1 is DFQATT and CDR2 SNEGSKA (reference sequence). CDR3 length equals 15 residues. As DNA, the CDR3 is TGCAGTGCTCTACAGGGGGAGGGGTACCAAGAGACCCAGTACTTC. This encodes CSALQGEGYQETQYF.

This clonotype was found many times. This sequence joins TRBV7-2 and TRBJ1-1; D uncertain. Germline assignment: CDR1 SGHTA and CDR2 FQGNSA. V dropped 3 bases and J dropped 0 bases, with 2 bases sitting between them. This CDR3 spans 12 amino acids. CDR3 nucleotides: TGTGCCAGCAGCTTTGTGAACACTGAAGCTTTCTTT. Protein: CASSFVNTEAFF.

This clonotype has a handful of counts. CDR3 amino acids: CASSVAPGGATGELFF. The DNA of the CDR3 is TGTGCCAGCAGCGTGGCCCCCGGGGGGGCCACCGGGGAGCTGTTTTTT. The rearrangement links TRBV9 to TRBJ2-2; 8 bases align to TRBD2. Germline V gene sequence: CDR1 SGDLS, CDR2 YYNGEE. CDR3 length: 16 amino acids. V lost 2 bases to trimming and J lost 4 bases; unmatched junction nucleotides: 7.

This clonotype was seen only a few times. The chain combines TRBV7-2 with TRBJ2-5; TRBD1 might be the D (5 bases). V lost 5 bases and J 2 bases, leaving 9 bases between the germline ends. Per the germline V gene, CDR1 is SGHTA and CDR2 is FQGNSA. The CDR3 is made up of 13 amino acids. Here the CDR3 DNA reads TGTGCCAGCAGCCGACAGACTCAAGAGACCCAGTACTTC. Its translation: CASSRQTQETQYF.

This chain joins TRBV7-9 and TRBJ1-4; D unresolved. This CDR3 spans 15 amino acids. Germline V lookup: CDR1 SEHNR, CDR2 FQNEAQ (reference sequence). Trimming shortened V by 2 bases and J by 7 bases, and 14 bases separated the two germline ends. CDR3 sequence reads: CASSLRGSSAEKLFF. Written as DNA, the CDR3 is TGTGCCAGCAGCTTACGAGGTTCTTCAGCTGAAAAACTGTTTTTT. Full variable domain (remainder filled in from reference TRBV7-9 and TRBJ1-4): DTGVSQNPRHKITKRGQNVTFRCDPISEHNRLYWYRQTLGQGPEFLTYFQNEAQLEKSRLLSDRFSAERPKGSFSTLEIQRTEQGDSAMYLCASSLRGSSAEKLFFGSGTQLSVL.

V usage is TRBV14 and J usage is TRBJ2-1; the D call may be TRBD1 or TRBD2 (6 bases each). V lost 5 bases and J lost 7, with 42 bases in between. The CDR3 length is 23 residues. Germline CDR1 and CDR2: SGHDN and FVKESK. CDR3 sequence: CASSVDLGGSSLGASRKRNEQFF. The CDR3 nucleotides are TGTGCCAGCAGCGTAGATCTAGGGGGGTCTTCCCTAGGGGCTAGTCGAAAAAGGAATGAGCAGTTCTTC.

This clonotype was recorded a few times. The V gene is TRBV20-1, the J gene TRBJ2-5; 12 positions agree with TRBD2. CDR1 and CDR2 (germline): DFQATT, SNEGSKA (reference sequence). This CDR3 region has 16 residues. The J segment lost 7 bases and the V segment lost 6 bases, leaving 15 bases of the junction unmatched. The DNA for the CDR3 is TGCAGTGCCCTCTCCGAACTAGCGGGAGGACGGGGGACCCAGTACTTC. Amino acids: CSALSELAGGRGTQYF.